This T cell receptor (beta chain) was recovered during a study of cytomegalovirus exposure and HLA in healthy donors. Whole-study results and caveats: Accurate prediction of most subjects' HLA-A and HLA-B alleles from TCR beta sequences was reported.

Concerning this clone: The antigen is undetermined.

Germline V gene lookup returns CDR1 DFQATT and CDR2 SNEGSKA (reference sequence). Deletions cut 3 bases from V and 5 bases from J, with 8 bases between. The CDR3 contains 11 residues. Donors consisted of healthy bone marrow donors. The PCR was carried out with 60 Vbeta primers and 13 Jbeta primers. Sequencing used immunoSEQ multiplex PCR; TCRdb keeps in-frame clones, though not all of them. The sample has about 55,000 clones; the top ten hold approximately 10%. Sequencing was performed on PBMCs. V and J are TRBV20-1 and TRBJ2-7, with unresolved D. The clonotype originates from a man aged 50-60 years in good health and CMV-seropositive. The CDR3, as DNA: TGCAGTGCTAGTTCAGGTGACGAGCAGTACTTC. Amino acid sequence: CSASSGDEQYF.